The 18 T cell receptor beta chains given below trace back to one sample, sequenced in a study of T cell responses to AZD1222 COVID-19 vaccine. Clones were sequenced by immunoSEQ multiplex PCR, and TCRdb holds only the in-frame ones, with some missing. The sample contains some 69,000 clones, around four fifths of which appear only once. The sequencing here drew on peripheral blood, taken 28 days after the second AZD1222 dose. Receptors originate from an adult who received the AZD1222 COVID-19 vaccine.

This clone was counted only a few times. The chain couples TRBV12-3 or TRBV12-4 to TRBJ1-1; D unresolved. This CDR3 contains 12 residues. V lost 7 bases and J 8 bases, leaving 14 bases between the germline ends. The CDR3 DNA is TGTGCCAGCACCCTTAATTTGAGGGAAGCTTTCTTT. Translation gives CASTLNLREAFF.

With respect to this clone: The junction differs from germline at one of its ends, possibly a read error. This chain uses TRBV6-6 with TRBJ2-1; D is tentatively TRBD1 or TRBD2 (5 bases each). Per germline, CDR1 MNHNY and CDR2 SVGAGI (reference sequence). The CDR3 spans 14 residues. In DNA form, the CDR3 reads TGTGCCAGCAGTTACTCGCAGGAAGGGCTTGGGACCCTCTTC. Its translation is CASSYSQEGLGTLF.

The chain carries TRBV6-6 and TRBJ1-5, with D uncertain. The CDR3 sequence is 15 residues long. The germline V gene encodes CDR1 MNHNY and CDR2 SVGAGI (reference sequence). V was clipped by 6 bases and J by 4 bases, with 16 bases between them. The DNA for the CDR3 is TGTGCCAGCAGCAGCCACTTTGGGATAAATCAGCCCCAGCATTTT. Its protein is CASSSHFGINQPQHF.

The gene calls are TRBV2 and TRBJ2-5; 7 nucleotides align to TRBD1. The V and J ends lost 7 bases and 2 bases, in that order; junction bases with no gene match: 7. Germline CDR1 reads SNHLY; CDR2 reads FYNNEI. The CDR3 loop spans 14 amino acids. The CDR3 DNA is TGTGCCAGCACCCTCATGACAGGGCAAGAGACCCAGTACTTC. Encoded protein: CASTLMTGQETQYF.

In its sample, this clone was seen a few times. The J gene is TRBJ1-1, the V gene TRBV2; no clear D. Germline values: CDR1 SNHLY, CDR2 FYNNEI. V lost 6 bases to trimming and J lost 1 base, with 9 bases between them. This CDR3 is 13 amino acids long. CDR3 coding DNA: TGTGCCAGCAGCCGTACAGAGAACACTGAAGCTTTCTTT. Protein sequence: CASSRTENTEAFF.

The rearrangement joins TRBV7-9 to TRBJ1-5; D is possibly TRBD1 (6 bases). In germline, CDR1 is SEHNR, CDR2 FQNEAQ (reference sequence). V was shortened by 3 bases and J by 7 bases, with 22 bases between the two germline ends. The length of the CDR3 is 17 residues. The CDR3 sequence is CASSFGRGGSFGQPQHF. The CDR3 DNA reads TGTGCCAGCAGCTTCGGGAGAGGGGGATCCTTCGGCCAGCCCCAGCATTTT.

This clone has a count of ten or more. The V call is TRBV5-1, the J call TRBJ2-2, with D hard to call. Germline lookup yields CDR1 SGHRS and CDR2 YFSETQ. There are 11 residues in the CDR3. V lost 1 base, J lost 6 bases, and 1 base lay in between. The DNA of the CDR3 is TGCGCCAGCAGCTTGCCCGGGGAGCTGTTTTTT. Protein product: CASSLPGELFF.

A single count supports this clone. The rearrangement joins TRBV6-6 to TRBJ1-4, with 7 bases fitting TRBD1. The CDR3 has 15 residues. Trimming removed 7 bases from V and 4 bases from J; junction bases left unmatched: 9. Germline V gives CDR1 MNHNY, CDR2 SVGAGI (reference sequence). The CDR3 bases are TGTGCCAGCAATAGGGCAGGGGGAAGTAATGAAAAACTGTTTTTT. Its translation is CASNRAGGSNEKLFF.

V usage is TRBV15 and J usage is TRBJ2-7; TRBD2 might be the D (5 bases). This CDR3 is built from 16 residues. Germline CDR1 reads LNHNV; CDR2 reads YYDKDF (reference sequence). V was clipped by 0 bases and J by 5 bases, with 17 bases between them. CDR3 bases: TGTGCCACCAGCAGAGATCTAGGACCCCCGGGGAACGAGCAGTACTTC. Protein: CATSRDLGPPGNEQYF.

The chain carries TRBV4-1 and TRBJ1-6, with D possibly being TRBD1 (6 bases). The CDR3 is 16 residues long. Trimming pared 2 bases from V and 11 bases from J, leaving 19 bases between. Germline CDR1 and CDR2: MGHRA and YSYEKL. CDR3 residues: CASSQPFGEGETPLHF. The CDR3 DNA follows: TGCGCCAGCAGCCAACCGTTCGGGGAGGGGGAAACACCCCTCCACTTT.

This chain links TRBV24-1 with TRBJ2-1; TRBD1 matches 8 bases. The length of the CDR3 is 14 residues. CDR1 is KGHDR, CDR2 SFDVKD, per germline. V lost 4 bases and J lost 5; bases outside the gene matches: 3. CDR3 bases: TGTGCCACCAGTGAGGGGGGACAGGACAATGAGCAGTTCTTC. Its translation is CATSEGGQDNEQFF.

V usage is TRBV10-3 and J usage is TRBJ1-2, with TRBD1 matching over 7 bases. There are 15 residues in the CDR3. Germline V gives CDR1 ENHRY, CDR2 SYGVKD. The ends lost 5 bases at V and 5 bases at J; junction bases unmatched: 11. CDR3 loop: CAISQGPGQRYGYTF. As DNA, the CDR3 is TGTGCCATCAGTCAAGGCCCGGGACAGCGGTATGGCTACACCTTC.

The chain couples TRBV5-1 to TRBJ1-4; D is uncertain. CDR3 length: 14 residues. V lost 5 bases and J lost 7, with 15 bases in between. Per germline, CDR1 SGHRS and CDR2 YFSETQ. DNA for the CDR3: TGCGCCAGCAGTGAGGATACGTCGGGTGAAAAACTGTTTTTT. Translation gives CASSEDTSGEKLFF.

This clone was seen a few times. In the same sample, other DNA sequences code for this CDR3. The chain is built from TRBV3-1 (or the pseudogene TRBV3-2) and TRBJ1-1, with D hard to call. CDR1 is LGHDT, CDR2 YNNKEL, per germline (reference sequence). V was pared by 4 bases and J by 1 base, with 7 bases between. This CDR3 region has 13 residues. CDR3 DNA: TGTGCCAGCAGCCGTACGGGGAACACTGAAGCTTTCTTT. This gives the protein CASSRTGNTEAFF.

This clone was detected once. The rearrangement links TRBV10-3 to TRBJ1-1; 10 bases fit TRBD1. V gave up 2 bases and J gave up 5 bases; unmatched junction bases: 5. The CDR3 has 15 residues. Germline assignment: CDR1 ENHRY and CDR2 SYGVKD. The CDR3 sequence is CAISEPGQGGTEAFF. In DNA, the CDR3 is TGTGCCATCAGTGAGCCAGGACAGGGGGGGACTGAAGCTTTCTTT.

The V and J genes are TRBV25-1 and TRBJ1-1; weak D call: TRBD1 (5 bases). The CDR3 covers 12 residues. Per the germline V gene, CDR1 is MGHDK and CDR2 is SYGVNS. V was pared by 5 bases and J by 7 bases, with 11 bases between. DNA for the CDR3: TGTGCCAGCAGTTGGGGGACGAGTGAAGCTTTCTTT. It is translated as CASSWGTSEAFF.

For the CDR3, the DNA is TGTGCCAGTAGTACAAACACTAACCACGAGCAGTACTTC. Its translation: CASSTNTNHEQYF. The genes are TRBV19 and TRBJ2-7, with unresolved D. V was clipped by 4 bases and J by 5 bases, with 12 bases between them. The germline gives CDR1 LNHDA, CDR2 SQIVND (reference sequence). The CDR3 sequence is 13 residues long.

This clone was seen once. The gene calls are TRBV6-6 and TRBJ1-3; D perhaps matches TRBD1 (5 bases). The CDR3 covers 14 residues. V lost 6 bases and J 2 bases, leaving 11 bases between the germline ends. The germline CDR1 and CDR2 sequences are MNHNY and SVGAGI (reference sequence). CDR3 region: CASRTSGAGNTIYF. Here the CDR3 DNA reads TGTGCCAGCAGAACTTCGGGGGCTGGAAACACCATATATTTT.